The source of this T cell receptor (beta chain) is a study of blood T cell repertoires in COVID-19. On the study more broadly: Sample material is recorded as cDNA or gDNA derived from T cells, B-cell-depleted T cells, or PBMCs.

Trimming cost V 3 bases and J 4 bases, with 9 bases left between them. The CDR3 is made up of 14 amino acids. The V gene's germline CDR1 is SNHLY and CDR2 FYNNEI. The table came from immunoSEQ multiplex PCR; TCRdb's copy has only in-frame clones and leaves some out. The top ten clones hold roughly 2.8% of a sample with 150,000 to 200,000 clones, approximately 86% of them seen once. The chain employs TRBV2 and TRBJ2-2; D unclear. The sequence was collected from a woman aged 25 to 39 with active or convalescent COVID-19. Sequenced input: peripheral blood. The CDR3 protein is CASSEGLLTGELFF. DNA of the CDR3: TGTGCCAGCAGTGAGGGCCTTCTCACCGGGGAGCTGTTTTTT.